This T cell receptor (beta chain) was profiled in a study of T cell responses to AZD1222 COVID-19 vaccine. The protocol was immunoSEQ multiplex PCR, while the TCRdb copy is restricted to in-frame clones and leaves out a portion. Of approximately 180,000 clones in the sample, 85% to 90% were seen once. In regard to this clone: The antigen remains unidentified.

Study-level points and caveats: The study identified only a handful of AZD1222 recipients as seropositive at baseline. Breadth and depth of Spike-specific TCRs rose after two AZD1222 doses. Distributed over spike, vaccine-associated CD4 TCRs predominated at 160-218 and 743-854.

The CDR3 spans 18 residues. The ends were cut back, 1 base at V and 0 bases at J, with 16 bases in the middle. The germline gives CDR1 SGHVS, CDR2 FQNEAQ. The receptor was derived from an adult in good health. This specimen was peripheral blood, taken on day 0 of AZD1222 vaccination. The chain is built from TRBV7-8 and TRBJ1-5; D is perhaps TRBD1 (5 bases). DNA of the CDR3: TGTGCCAGCAGCTTAGACGGCCAGGGAGAACATAGCAATCAGCCCCAGCATTTT. Amino acid sequence: CASSLDGQGEHSNQPQHF.